The rows below give T cell receptor beta chains drawn from one sample of a study of blood T cell repertoires in COVID-19. Clones were read by immunoSEQ multiplex PCR, and TCRdb kept only the in-frame ones, dropping some. The sample consists of around 200,000 clones, around 83% of them appearing once. Sequencing was done on a sample of peripheral blood. All receptors come from a man aged 50-59 years with active or convalescent COVID-19. CDR3s leave out the opening cysteine and the closing phenylalanine or tryptophan. The order of the fields is clone size, V gene, CDR3 protein. Clone size is stated in some rows and not others, as once, few, many or a class when expanded.

abundance: .
v_gene: TRBV4-3
CDR3aa: ASSHRDRAAEAF

abundance: .
v_gene: TRBV28
CDR3aa: ASSLWGTGPGANVLT

abundance: .
v_gene: TRBV28
CDR3aa: ASSITRGGRNQPQH

abundance: once
v_gene: TRBV10-2
CDR3aa: ASSVGRGPNQNTEAF

abundance: .
v_gene: TRBV6-5
CDR3aa: ASSYSTANNEKLF

abundance: .
v_gene: TRBV6-4
CDR3aa: ASSDTSSGRQEQF

abundance: .
v_gene: TRBV5-6
CDR3aa: ASSFGTGGAGYT

abundance: .
v_gene: TRBV6-5
CDR3aa: ASRREGANTEAF

abundance: .
v_gene: TRBV4-3
CDR3aa: ASSHGSTGGSAEAF

abundance: .
v_gene: TRBV4-1
CDR3aa: ASSSLRGAGGADTQY

abundance: .
v_gene: TRBV18
CDR3aa: ASSPVSGMGTEAF

abundance: .
v_gene: TRBV5-4
CDR3aa: ASSLRQGRGNTIY

abundance: few
v_gene: TRBV7-3
CDR3aa: ASSFGLAGGNNEQF

abundance: .
v_gene: TRBV9
CDR3aa: ASSPTGFSGNTIY

abundance: .
v_gene: TRBV18
CDR3aa: ASSRLTGGDYGYT

abundance: .
v_gene: TRBV2
CDR3aa: ASRAQGVNIQY

abundance: .
v_gene: TRBV2
CDR3aa: ASSLQGARNTEAF

abundance: .
v_gene: TRBV7-2
CDR3aa: ASTLRGVNGYT

abundance: .
v_gene: TRBV28
CDR3aa: ASSLGGFIGNTIY

abundance: .
v_gene: TRBV6-2/TRBV6-3
CDR3aa: ASSLGTGNGYT

abundance: .
v_gene: TRBV27
CDR3aa: ASSLKLAGGSSYNEQF

abundance: once
v_gene: TRBV11-2
CDR3aa: ASSPRGGTGAYEQY

abundance: .
v_gene: TRBV7-9
CDR3aa: ARPQSGGGSYNEQF

abundance: .
v_gene: TRBV19
CDR3aa: ASRRGHRTASTDTQY

abundance: few
v_gene: TRBV28
CDR3aa: ASSSGSMNTEAF

abundance: .
v_gene: TRBV18
CDR3aa: ASSPPGRGTYEQY

abundance: .
v_gene: TRBV19
CDR3aa: ASSILRTGDNYGYT

abundance: .
v_gene: TRBV5-6
CDR3aa: ASSLGWSSNRGGTEAF

abundance: once
v_gene: TRBV7-9
CDR3aa: ASSSGLSYEQY

abundance: .
v_gene: TRBV6-4
CDR3aa: ASSDSTGADTQY

abundance: .
v_gene: TRBV10-1
CDR3aa: ASSASGGAHEQF

abundance: .
v_gene: TRBV19
CDR3aa: ATRNLPRVDNSPLH

abundance: few
v_gene: TRBV6-6
CDR3aa: ATQRGGNTGELF

abundance: .
v_gene: TRBV7-9
CDR3aa: ASSLAGYLSAGY

abundance: .
v_gene: TRBV12-3/TRBV12-4
CDR3aa: ASSLVAGGYT

abundance: .
v_gene: TRBV18
CDR3aa: ASSPQGAGLYGYT

abundance: few
v_gene: TRBV19
CDR3aa: ASSTLDSKNTEAF

abundance: .
v_gene: TRBV6-6
CDR3aa: ASSRDRAGSEAF

abundance: .
v_gene: TRBV5-1
CDR3aa: ASSLLPQGGQPQH

abundance: .
v_gene: TRBV5-1
CDR3aa: ASSSGTGVRNVLT

abundance: .
v_gene: TRBV5-1
CDR3aa: ASSLALGGSSYNEQF

abundance: .
v_gene: TRBV28
CDR3aa: ASSFGTRGRFWPQH

abundance: many
v_gene: TRBV7-9
CDR3aa: ASSFGLAIQETQY

abundance: few
v_gene: TRBV10-1
CDR3aa: ASSEGGGETEAF

abundance: once
v_gene: TRBV28
CDR3aa: ASSSEGNTEAF

abundance: few
v_gene: TRBV11-3
CDR3aa: ASSPWRVRGYT

abundance: few
v_gene: TRBV6-5
CDR3aa: ASSPPGGGRGYT

abundance: .
v_gene: TRBV5-1
CDR3aa: ASSLRRQLNTEAF

abundance: .
v_gene: TRBV7-8
CDR3aa: ASSLEDRGTYEQY

abundance: .
v_gene: TRBV7-6
CDR3aa: ASSLVVGGEHPQY

abundance: many
v_gene: TRBV28
CDR3aa: ASSSVVPQGRGANVLT

abundance: once
v_gene: TRBV5-6
CDR3aa: ASSGGLRDRQETQY

abundance: few
v_gene: TRBV7-2
CDR3aa: ASSLTGGTEAF

abundance: .
v_gene: TRBV6-5
CDR3aa: ASRYGGIDYGYT